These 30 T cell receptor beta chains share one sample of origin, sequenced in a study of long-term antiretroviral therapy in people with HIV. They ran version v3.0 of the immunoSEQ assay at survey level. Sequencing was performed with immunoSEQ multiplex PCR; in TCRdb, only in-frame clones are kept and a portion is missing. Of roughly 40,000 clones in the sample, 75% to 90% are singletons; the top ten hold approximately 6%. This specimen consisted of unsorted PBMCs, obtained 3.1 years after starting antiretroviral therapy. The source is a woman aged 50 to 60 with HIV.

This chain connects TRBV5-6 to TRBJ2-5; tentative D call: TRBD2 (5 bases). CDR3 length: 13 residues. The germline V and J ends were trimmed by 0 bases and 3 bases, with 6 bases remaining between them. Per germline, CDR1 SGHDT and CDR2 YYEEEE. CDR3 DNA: TGTGCCAGCAGCTTGGCGGGGAAAGAGACCCAGTACTTC. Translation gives CASSLAGKETQYF.

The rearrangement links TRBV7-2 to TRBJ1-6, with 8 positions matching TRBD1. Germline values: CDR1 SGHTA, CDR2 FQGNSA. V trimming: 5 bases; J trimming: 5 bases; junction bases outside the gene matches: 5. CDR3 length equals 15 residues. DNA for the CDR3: TGTGCCAGCAGCGCGCAGGGGGCGGATAATTCACCCCTCCACTTT. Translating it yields CASSAQGADNSPLHF.

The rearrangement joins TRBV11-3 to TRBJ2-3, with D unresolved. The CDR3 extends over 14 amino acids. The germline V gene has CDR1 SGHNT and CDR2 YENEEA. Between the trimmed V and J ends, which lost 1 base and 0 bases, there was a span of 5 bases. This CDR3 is CASSLAASTDTQYF. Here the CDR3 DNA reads TGTGCCAGCAGCTTAGCAGCTAGCACAGATACGCAGTATTTT.

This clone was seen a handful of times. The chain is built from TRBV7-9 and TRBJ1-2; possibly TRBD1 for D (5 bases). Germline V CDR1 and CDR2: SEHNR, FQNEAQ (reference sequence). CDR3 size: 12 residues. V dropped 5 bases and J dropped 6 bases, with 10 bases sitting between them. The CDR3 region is CASSPPGDGYTF. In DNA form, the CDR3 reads TGTGCCAGCAGCCCTCCGGGGGATGGCTACACCTTC.

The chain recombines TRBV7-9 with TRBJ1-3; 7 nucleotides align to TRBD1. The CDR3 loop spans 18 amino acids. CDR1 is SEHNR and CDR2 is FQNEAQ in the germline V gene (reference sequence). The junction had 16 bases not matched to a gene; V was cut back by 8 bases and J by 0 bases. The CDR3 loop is CASPFPLDRQGSGNTIYF. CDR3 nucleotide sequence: TGTGCCAGCCCTTTCCCCTTGGACCGACAGGGCTCTGGAAACACCATATATTTT. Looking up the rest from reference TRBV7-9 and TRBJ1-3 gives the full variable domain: DTGVSQNPRHKITKRGQNVTFRCDPISEHNRLYWYRQTLGQGPEFLTYFQNEAQLEKSRLLSDRFSAERPKGSFSTLEIQRTEQGDSAMYLCASPFPLDRQGSGNTIYFGEGSWLTVV.

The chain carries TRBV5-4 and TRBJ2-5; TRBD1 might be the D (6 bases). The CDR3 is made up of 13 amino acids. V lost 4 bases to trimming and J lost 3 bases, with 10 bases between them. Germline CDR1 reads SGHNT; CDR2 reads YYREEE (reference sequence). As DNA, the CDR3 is TGTGCCAGCAGCAAGGACAGAGAAGAGACCCAGTACTTC. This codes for CASSKDREETQYF.

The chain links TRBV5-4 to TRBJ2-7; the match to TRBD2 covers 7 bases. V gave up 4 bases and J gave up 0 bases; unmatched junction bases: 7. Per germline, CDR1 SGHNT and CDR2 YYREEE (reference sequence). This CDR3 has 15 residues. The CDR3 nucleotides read TGTGCCAGCAGCCCCGGAGGGACTACCTCCTACGAGCAGTACTTC. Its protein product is CASSPGGTTSYEQYF.

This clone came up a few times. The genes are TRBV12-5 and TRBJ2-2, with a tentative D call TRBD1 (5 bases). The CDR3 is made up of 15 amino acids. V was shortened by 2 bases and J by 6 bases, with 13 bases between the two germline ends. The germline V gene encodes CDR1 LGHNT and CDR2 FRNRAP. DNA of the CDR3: TGTGCTAGTGGTTTGAACAGCAGGGTGTCCGGGGAGCTGTTTTTT. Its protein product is CASGLNSRVSGELFF.

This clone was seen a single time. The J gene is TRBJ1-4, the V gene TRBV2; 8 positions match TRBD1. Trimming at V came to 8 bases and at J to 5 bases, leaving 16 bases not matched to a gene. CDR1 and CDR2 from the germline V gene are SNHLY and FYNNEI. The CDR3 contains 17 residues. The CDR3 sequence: CASGENRPGQENEKLFF. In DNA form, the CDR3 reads TGTGCCAGCGGCGAGAACCGACCGGGACAGGAGAATGAAAAACTGTTTTTT.

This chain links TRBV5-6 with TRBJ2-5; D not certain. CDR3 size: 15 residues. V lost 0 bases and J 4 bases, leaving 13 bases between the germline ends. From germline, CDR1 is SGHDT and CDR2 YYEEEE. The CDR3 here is CASSLVAGPRETQYF. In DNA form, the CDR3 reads TGTGCCAGCAGCTTGGTGGCTGGGCCTCGAGAGACCCAGTACTTC.

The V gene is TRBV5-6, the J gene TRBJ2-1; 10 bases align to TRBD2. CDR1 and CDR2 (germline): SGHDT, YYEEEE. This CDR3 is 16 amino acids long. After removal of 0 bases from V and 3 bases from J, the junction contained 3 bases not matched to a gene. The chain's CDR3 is CASSLVSGGFYNEQFF. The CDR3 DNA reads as TGTGCCAGCAGCTTGGTTAGCGGGGGGTTCTACAATGAGCAGTTCTTC. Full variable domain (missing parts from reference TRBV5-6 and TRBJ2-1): DAGVTQSPTHLIKTRGQQVTLRCSPKSGHDTVSWYQQALGQGPQFIFQYYEEEERQRGNFPDRFSGHQFPNYSSELNVNALLLGDSALYLCASSLVSGGFYNEQFFGPGTRLTVL.

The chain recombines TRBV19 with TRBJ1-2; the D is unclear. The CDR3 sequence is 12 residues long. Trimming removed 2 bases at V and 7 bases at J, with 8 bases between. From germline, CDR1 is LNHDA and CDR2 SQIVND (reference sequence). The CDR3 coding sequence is TGTGCCAGTAGTATACAGTACTCTGGCTACACCTTC. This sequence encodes CASSIQYSGYTF.

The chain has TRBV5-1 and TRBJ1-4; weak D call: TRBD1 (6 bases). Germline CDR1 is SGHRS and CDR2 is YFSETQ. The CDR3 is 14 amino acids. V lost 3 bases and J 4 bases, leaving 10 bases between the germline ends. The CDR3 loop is CASSWDTINEKLFF. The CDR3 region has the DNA TGCGCCAGCAGCTGGGACACTATTAATGAAAAACTGTTTTTT.

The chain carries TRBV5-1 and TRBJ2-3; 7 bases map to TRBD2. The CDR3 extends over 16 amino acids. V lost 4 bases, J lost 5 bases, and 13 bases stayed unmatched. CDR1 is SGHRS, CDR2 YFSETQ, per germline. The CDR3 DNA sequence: TGCGCCAGCAGCCCACTAGCGACCGGGCCAGGAGATACGCAGTATTTT. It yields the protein CASSPLATGPGDTQYF.

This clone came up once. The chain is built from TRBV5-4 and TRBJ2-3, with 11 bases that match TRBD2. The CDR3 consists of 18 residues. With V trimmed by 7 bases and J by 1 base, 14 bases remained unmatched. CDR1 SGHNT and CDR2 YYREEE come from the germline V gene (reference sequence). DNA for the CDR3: TGTGCCAGCGGATCCCAATTAGCGGGGGGGCCCGGCACAGATACGCAGTATTTT. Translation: CASGSQLAGGPGTDTQYF.

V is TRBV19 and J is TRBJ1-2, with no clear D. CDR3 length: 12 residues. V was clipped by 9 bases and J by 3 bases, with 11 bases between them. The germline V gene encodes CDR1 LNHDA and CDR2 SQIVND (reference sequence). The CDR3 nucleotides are TGTGCCAGCAAGATCGGGGACTATGGCTACACCTTC. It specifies CASKIGDYGYTF.

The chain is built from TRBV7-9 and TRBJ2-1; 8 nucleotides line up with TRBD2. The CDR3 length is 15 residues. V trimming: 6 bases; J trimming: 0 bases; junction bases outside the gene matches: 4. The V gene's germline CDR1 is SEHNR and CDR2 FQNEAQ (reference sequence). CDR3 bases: TGTGCCAGCAGTTATGCGGGGGGCTCCTACAATGAGCAGTTCTTC. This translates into CASSYAGGSYNEQFF.

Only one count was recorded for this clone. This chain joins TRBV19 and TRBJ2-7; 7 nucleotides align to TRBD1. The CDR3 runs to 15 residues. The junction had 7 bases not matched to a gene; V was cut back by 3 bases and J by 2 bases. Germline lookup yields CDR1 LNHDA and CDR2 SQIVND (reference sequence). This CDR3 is CASSIGRQGPYEQYF. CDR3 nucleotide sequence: TGTGCCAGTAGTATCGGCCGACAGGGCCCCTACGAGCAGTACTTC.

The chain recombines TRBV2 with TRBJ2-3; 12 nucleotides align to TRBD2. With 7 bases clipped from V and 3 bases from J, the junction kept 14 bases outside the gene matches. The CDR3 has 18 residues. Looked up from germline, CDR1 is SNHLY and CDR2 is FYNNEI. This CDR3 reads CASTRGLAGGRETDTQYF. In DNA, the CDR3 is TGTGCCAGCACCCGGGGACTAGCGGGCGGCCGGGAGACAGATACGCAGTATTTT.

CDR3 nucleotide sequence: TGTGCCACCAGCAGAGATCGGGGGGACAAGACCTACGAGCAGTACTTC. Amino acids: CATSRDRGDKTYEQYF. The gene calls are TRBV15 and TRBJ2-7; D is perhaps TRBD2 (7 bases). The CDR3 contains 16 residues. Germline CDR1 and CDR2: LNHNV and YYDKDF (reference sequence). Trimming cost V 0 bases and J 2 bases, with 14 bases left between them.

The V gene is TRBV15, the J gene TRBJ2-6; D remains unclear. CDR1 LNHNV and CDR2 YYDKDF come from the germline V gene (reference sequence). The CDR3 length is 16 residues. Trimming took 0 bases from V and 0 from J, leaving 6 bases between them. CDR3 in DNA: TGTGCCACCAGCAGAGATCGCAGCTCTGGGGCCAACGTCCTGACTTTC. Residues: CATSRDRSSGANVLTF.

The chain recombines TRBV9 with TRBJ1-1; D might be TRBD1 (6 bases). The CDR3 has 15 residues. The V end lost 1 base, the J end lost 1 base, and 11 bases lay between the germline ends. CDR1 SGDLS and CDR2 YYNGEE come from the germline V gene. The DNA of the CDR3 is TGTGCCAGCAGCGTAATTGGGGGGGCGAACACTGAAGCTTTCTTT. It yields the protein CASSVIGGANTEAFF.

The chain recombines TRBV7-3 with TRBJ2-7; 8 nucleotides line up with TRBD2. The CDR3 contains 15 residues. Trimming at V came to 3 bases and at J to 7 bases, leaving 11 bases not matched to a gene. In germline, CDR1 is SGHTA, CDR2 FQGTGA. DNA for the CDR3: TGTGCCAGCAGCTTCTCAGCGGGGGCCTCGGGGGAGCAGTACTTC. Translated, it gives CASSFSAGASGEQYF.

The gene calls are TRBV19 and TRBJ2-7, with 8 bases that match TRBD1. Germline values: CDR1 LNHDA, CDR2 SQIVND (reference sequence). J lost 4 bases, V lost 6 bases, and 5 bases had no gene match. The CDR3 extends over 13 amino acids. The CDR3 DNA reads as TGTGCCAGTAGATCAGGACAGGGTTACGAGCAGTACTTC. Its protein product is CASRSGQGYEQYF.

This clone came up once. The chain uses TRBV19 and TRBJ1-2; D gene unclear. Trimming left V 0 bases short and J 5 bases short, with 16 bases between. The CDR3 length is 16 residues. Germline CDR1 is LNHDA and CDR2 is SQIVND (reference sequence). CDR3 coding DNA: TGTGCCAGTAGTATAGATCCGGCTCCCGTTAGGTATGGCTACACCTTC. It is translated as CASSIDPAPVRYGYTF.

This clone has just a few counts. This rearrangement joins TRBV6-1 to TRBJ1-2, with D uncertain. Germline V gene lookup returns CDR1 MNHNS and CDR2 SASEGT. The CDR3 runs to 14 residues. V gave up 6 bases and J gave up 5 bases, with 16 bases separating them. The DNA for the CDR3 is TGTGCCAGCAGCAACCGGGATGGTTCGTATGGCTACACCTTC. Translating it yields CASSNRDGSYGYTF.

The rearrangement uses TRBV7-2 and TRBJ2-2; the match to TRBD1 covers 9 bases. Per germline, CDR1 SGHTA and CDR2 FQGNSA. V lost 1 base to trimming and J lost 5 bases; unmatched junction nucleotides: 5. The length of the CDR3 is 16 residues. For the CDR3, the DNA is TGTGCCAGCAGCTTAGGACTGGGACAGGGAACCGGGGAGCTGTTTTTT. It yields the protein CASSLGLGQGTGELFF. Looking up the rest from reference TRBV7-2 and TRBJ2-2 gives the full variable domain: GAGVSQSPSNKVTEKGKDVELRCDPISGHTALYWYRQSLGQGLEFLIYFQGNSAPDKSGLPSDRFSAERTGGSVSTLTIQRTQQEDSAVYLCASSLGLGQGTGELFFGEGSRLTVL.

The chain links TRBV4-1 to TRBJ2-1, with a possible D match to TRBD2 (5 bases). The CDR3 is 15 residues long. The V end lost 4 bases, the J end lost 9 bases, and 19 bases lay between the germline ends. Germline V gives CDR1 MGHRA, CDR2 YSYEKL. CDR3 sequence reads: CASSRPSGGEGEQFF. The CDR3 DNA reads TGCGCCAGCAGCCGTCCAAGCGGTGGGGAAGGTGAGCAGTTCTTC.

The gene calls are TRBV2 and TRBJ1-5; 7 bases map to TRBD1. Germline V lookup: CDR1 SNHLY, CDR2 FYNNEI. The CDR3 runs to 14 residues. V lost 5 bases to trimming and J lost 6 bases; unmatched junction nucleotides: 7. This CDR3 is CASSSDRVTQPQHF. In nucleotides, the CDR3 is TGTGCCAGCAGTTCAGACAGGGTTACTCAGCCCCAGCATTTT.

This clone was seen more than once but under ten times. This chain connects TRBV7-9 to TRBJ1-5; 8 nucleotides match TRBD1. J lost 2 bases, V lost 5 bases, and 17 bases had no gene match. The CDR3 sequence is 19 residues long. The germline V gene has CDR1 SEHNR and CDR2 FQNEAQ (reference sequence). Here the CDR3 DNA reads TGTGCCAGCAGCGCGTACGGACAGGGAAACTCCTATGGCAATCAGCCCCAGCATTTT. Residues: CASSAYGQGNSYGNQPQHF.